The source of this TCR beta chain is a study of OX40 agonist ivuxolimab in advanced cancers. The wider study: Therapy given before enrollment (anti-PD-1, anti-PD-L1 or anti-CTLA-4) was allowed, and 40% had some. Two cutaneous melanoma patients and one hepatocellular carcinoma patient, three in all, had partial responses. Study-wide points: On average, a greater number of expanded clones characterised CD8+ T cells relative to CD4+.

Clones were read by immunoSEQ multiplex PCR, and TCRdb kept only the in-frame ones, dropping some. The sample lists 30,000 to 40,000 clones, 84% seen once, with about a sixth in the top ten. As regards this clone: Its cognate antigen is unknown.

The sampling schedule covered blood at baseline, cycle 4 day 1, and cycle 7 day 1. CDR1 is LNHDA, CDR2 SQIVND, per germline (reference sequence). With 7 bases clipped from V and 2 bases from J, the junction kept 6 bases outside the gene matches. The CDR3 runs 14 residues. The receptor's source is an adult with an advanced solid tumor such as melanoma, head and neck, liver or kidney cancer. V usage is TRBV19 and J usage is TRBJ1-1; 8 nucleotides match TRBD1. The specimen was CD4+ or CD8+ T cells sorted from blood, collected in a trial of the OX40 agonist ivuxolimab. The CDR3 spells CASTLGQGNTEAFF. In DNA, the CDR3 is TGTGCCAGTACACTCGGACAGGGTAACACTGAAGCTTTCTTT.